Sequencing of this T cell receptor (beta chain) was carried out in a study of OX40 agonist ivuxolimab in advanced cancers. Data came from immunoSEQ multiplex PCR; TCRdb stores just in-frame clones and leaves some out. The sample shows about 49,000 clones, around 85% of them seen only once. With 7 bases removed from V and 7 bases from J, the gap between germline ends came to 11 bases. The CDR3 is 11 residues long. The V gene's germline CDR1 is LNHDA and CDR2 SQIVND (reference sequence). There are a few counts of this clone. The source of this sequence is an adult with an advanced solid tumor such as melanoma, head and neck, liver or kidney cancer. The chain recombines TRBV19 with TRBJ2-7, with D possibly matching TRBD2 (6 bases). Sequencing was performed on CD4+ or CD8+ T cells sorted from blood, taken in a trial of the OX40 agonist ivuxolimab. The CDR3 is CASTEAGEQYF. CDR3 nucleotide sequence: TGTGCCAGTACGGAGGCGGGGGAGCAGTACTTC. The full variable domain, rest sourced from reference TRBV19 and TRBJ2-7, is DGGITQSPKYLFRKEGQNVTLSCEQNLNHDAMYWYRQDPGQGLRLIYYSQIVNDFQKGDIAEGYSVSREKKESFPLTVTSAQKNPTAFYLCASTEAGEQYFGPGTRLTVT.